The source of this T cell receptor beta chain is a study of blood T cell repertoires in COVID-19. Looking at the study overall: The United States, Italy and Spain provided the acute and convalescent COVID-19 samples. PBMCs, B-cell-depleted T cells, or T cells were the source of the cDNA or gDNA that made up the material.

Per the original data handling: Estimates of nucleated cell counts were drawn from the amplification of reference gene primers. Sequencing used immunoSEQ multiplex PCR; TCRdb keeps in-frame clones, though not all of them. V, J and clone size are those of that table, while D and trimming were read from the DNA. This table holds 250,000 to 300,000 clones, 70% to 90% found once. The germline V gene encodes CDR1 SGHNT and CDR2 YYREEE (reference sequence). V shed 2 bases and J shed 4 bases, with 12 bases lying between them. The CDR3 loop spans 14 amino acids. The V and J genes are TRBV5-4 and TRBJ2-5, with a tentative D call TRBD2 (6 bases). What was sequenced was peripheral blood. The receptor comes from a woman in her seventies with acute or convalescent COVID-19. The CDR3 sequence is CASSFSHGGETQYF. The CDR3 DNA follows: TGTGCCAGCAGCTTCTCCCACGGGGGAGAGACCCAGTACTTC. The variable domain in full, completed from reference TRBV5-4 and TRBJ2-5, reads ETGVTQSPTHLIKTRGQQVTLRCSSQSGHNTVSWYQQALGQGPQFIFQYYREEENGRGNFPPRFSGLQFPNYSSELNVNALELDDSALYLCASSFSHGGETQYFGPGTRLLVL.